This T cell receptor beta chain was retrieved from a study of CD8+CD57+ T cells in acquired aplastic anemia. At the level of the study: When averaged, DNA from sorted CD4+ and CD8+ cells came to around 3 ug.

Study observations and caveats: Patients had roughly 29 CD8+ CDR3 sequences in common with controls (the shared set). Controls and patients did not differ significantly in CD8+ Simpson's diversity.

TCR beta VDJ combinations and CDR3 sequences were profiled from genomic DNA. Via MiXCR, TCRdb re-called the reads, giving one row per CDR3 protein. The sample consists of hundreds of thousands of distinct CDR3 sequences, 25% to 40% of them appearing once. CDR3 length: 14 amino acids. J lost 6 bases, V lost 9 bases, and 12 bases had no gene match. Germline CDR1 is MNHNS and CDR2 is SASEGT. Comments on this clonotype: Its target is not known.

Sequencing involved patients with CD8+CD57+ cell expansion previously shown by flow cytometry. The rearrangement uses TRBV6-1 and TRBJ2-3, with 7 bases lining up with TRBD2. The TCR comes from a human donor with aplastic anemia. What was sequenced was sorted CD4+, CD8+, or CD8+CD57+ T cells (not recorded which) from PBMCs. The CDR3 protein is CASKTWTSFDTQYF. DNA of the CDR3: TGTGCCAGTAAAACTTGGACTAGTTTCGATACGCAGTATTTT.